In its sample, the clone carrying this T cell receptor beta chain ranks as medium-sized (0.01 to 0.1%). What it binds is not known. This sample is part of a study of spatial heterogeneity in lung cancer. For the study at large: Matched bulk RNA-seq gave a T cell module score that correlated strongly with tumor-region TCR transcript counts. Study outcomes and limitations: Counts that tracked tumor mutation counts were those of expanded intratumoral alpha and beta TCRs.

Unique molecular identifiers, one per molecule, were present on every TCR cDNA molecule. TCRdb analysed the 5' RACE reads with MiXCR anew, one entry per CDR3 protein. The data hold some 7,700 distinct CDR3 sequences, with roughly 8.8% observed a single time. Time point given: sample taken at primary tumor resection. Germline loops: CDR1 SGHRS, CDR2 YFSETQ. Losses at the gene ends were 1 base for V and 3 bases for J; bases not matched to a gene: 8. The CDR3 has 17 residues. This TCR was sampled from a male donor with early-stage non-small cell lung cancer. The rearrangement links TRBV5-1 to TRBJ2-2; TRBD1 matches 8 bases. The sample was lung tumor tissue, taken at surgery. In DNA form, the CDR3 reads TGCGCCAGCAGCTTGAGTCGGGGACAGGATCACACCGGGGAGCTGTTTTTT. It specifies CASSLSRGQDHTGELFF. Variable domain in full (rest from reference TRBV5-1 and TRBJ2-2): KAGVTQTPRYLIKTRGQQVTLSCSPISGHRSVSWYQQTPGQGLQFLFEYFSETQRNKGNFPGRFSGRQFSNSRSEMNVSTLELGDSALYLCASSLSRGQDHTGELFFGEGSRLTVL.